This T cell receptor (beta chain) was found in a study of beta chain features in type 1 diabetes. Whole-study findings and limits: Among all four CD4+ subsets, Type 1 diabetes patients had TCRB CDR3s that were moderately but significantly shorter. The cDNA sequencing approach could over-represent high-TCR-expressing cells. Naive, central memory and regulatory TCRB repertoires appeared more similar among patients than healthy donors.

All of the isolated RNA was reverse transcribed, so expressed TCRB transcripts were sequenced. Assay used: immunoSEQ multiplex PCR; TCRdb lists only in-frame clones, some missing. This sample has hundreds of thousands of clones; about 11% occur once, and the top ten carry around 0.017%. Germline V gene data show CDR1 as SGHRS and CDR2 as YFSETQ. The CDR3 covers 15 residues. V was pared by 1 base and J by 6 bases, with 7 bases of the junction left unmatched. This clone came up a few times. Its antigen is currently unknown. The sample comprised naive CD4+ T cells from blood. J is TRBJ1-2 and V is TRBV5-1; 9 nucleotides match TRBD1. This receptor was identified in a man aged 30 to 45 with type 1 diabetes. The DNA of the CDR3 is TGCGCCAGCAGCTTGTTTACAGGGGGCGAGGATGGCTACACCTTC. It is translated as CASSLFTGGEDGYTF.